This entry concerns a single T cell receptor beta chain. A universal primer site came from template switching; cDNA carried unique molecular identifiers. TCRdb recomputed calls from the 5' RACE reads with MiXCR, one row per CDR3 protein. The sample lists 1.5 million to 2 million distinct CDR3 sequences, under 35% occurring once. Trimming at V came to 10 bases and at J to 7 bases, leaving 24 bases not matched to a gene. This CDR3 region has 19 residues. Germline V lookup: CDR1 SGHTA, CDR2 FQGNSA. These data are taken from a study of identical twins. Input material: cord blood. The V gene is TRBV7-2, the J gene TRBJ2-2, with TRBD2 matching 10 bases. This sequence was found in a newborn girl in good health. In nucleotides, the CDR3 is TGTGCCACCGGCCTCAGGGGGCCTCTAGCGGGAGTTTATATCGGGGAGCTGTTTTTT. Protein product: CATGLRGPLAGVYIGELFF.